Listed here are 23 T cell receptor beta chains from one sample, sequenced in a study of cytomegalovirus exposure and HLA in healthy donors. Sequencing was performed with immunoSEQ multiplex PCR; in TCRdb, only in-frame clones are kept and a portion is missing. The sample has 100,000 to 120,000 clones, 70% to 90% seen once. Specimen: PBMCs. Receptors originate from a woman aged 18-29 years in good health and CMV-seropositive.

The CDR3: CASEGASYEQYF. In nucleotides, the CDR3 is TGTGCCAGCGAGGGGGCTTCCTACGAGCAGTACTTC. This chain joins TRBV6-6 and TRBJ2-7; 7 bases map to TRBD1. The CDR3 has 12 residues. Losses at the gene ends were 8 bases for V and 1 base for J; bases not matched to a gene: 2. Germline CDR1 MNHNY, CDR2 SVGAGI (reference sequence).

V usage is TRBV5-1 and J usage is TRBJ2-1; 12 bases are shared with TRBD2. This CDR3 is 14 amino acids long. Germline assignment: CDR1 SGHRS and CDR2 YFSETQ. The V gene end was trimmed by 7 bases and the J gene end by 5 bases; junction bases not matched to a gene: 4. The CDR3 loop reads CASSTSGGHNEQFF. Here the CDR3 DNA reads TGCGCCAGCTCGACTAGCGGGGGACACAATGAGCAGTTCTTC.

This rearrangement joins TRBV5-4 to TRBJ2-3, with a possible D match to TRBD2 (5 bases). Trimming removed 4 bases from V and 2 bases from J, with 14 bases in between. This CDR3 spans 15 amino acids. CDR1 and CDR2 (germline): SGHNT, YYREEE (reference sequence). This CDR3 reads CASSPGLFTTDTQYF. CDR3 nucleotide sequence: TGTGCCAGCAGCCCCGGACTTTTTACCACAGATACGCAGTATTTT.

The chain carries TRBV15 and TRBJ2-2, with TRBD2 matching over 9 bases. Trimming removed 3 bases from V and 5 bases from J; junction bases left unmatched: 10. Looked up from germline, CDR1 is LNHNV and CDR2 is YYDKDF (reference sequence). The CDR3 has 17 amino acids. CDR3 protein: CATSRIAGASQTGELFF. In nucleotides, the CDR3 is TGTGCCACCAGCAGGATAGCGGGAGCGAGCCAAACCGGGGAGCTGTTTTTT.

This chain links TRBV30 with TRBJ1-1; D ambiguous. The V gene lost 2 bases and the J gene lost 2 bases, with 9 bases spanning the gap. The germline gives CDR1 GTSNPN, CDR2 SVGIG (reference sequence). This CDR3 comprises 13 residues. The CDR3 DNA sequence: TGTGCCTGGAGTATGGGGAGTAACACTGAAGCTTTCTTT. Protein: CAWSMGSNTEAFF.

This chain uses TRBV7-8 with TRBJ2-3; no clear D gene. Germline loops: CDR1 SGHVS, CDR2 FQNEAQ. V lost 8 bases and J 8 bases, leaving 11 bases between the germline ends. This CDR3 is 11 amino acids long. Here the CDR3 DNA reads TGTGCCAGCGACTCATCTGGTACGCAGTATTTT. Translating it yields CASDSSGTQYF.

The chain has TRBV7-2 and TRBJ2-7, with 10 bases lining up with TRBD2. Germline assignment: CDR1 SGHTA and CDR2 FQGNSA. Trimming cost V 5 bases and J 4 bases; bases outside gene matches: 5. This CDR3 is 14 amino acids long. In DNA form, the CDR3 reads TGTGCCAGCAGCCCGACTAGCGGGCGGTACGAGCAGTACTTC. Protein: CASSPTSGRYEQYF.

Only a few counts were recorded for this clone. V is TRBV6-6 and J is TRBJ2-7; D call uncertain. Trimming cost V 3 bases and J 5 bases, with 8 bases left between them. Germline V gene sequence: CDR1 MNHNY, CDR2 SVGAGI (reference sequence). CDR3 length: 12 amino acids. CDR3 nucleotides: TGTGCCAGCAGTTATGGCAGCGACGAGCAGTACTTC. It codes for CASSYGSDEQYF.

V and J are TRBV5-1 and TRBJ1-6; 7 nucleotides line up with TRBD1. Germline V gives CDR1 SGHRS, CDR2 YFSETQ. CDR3 length: 14 residues. V lost 0 bases and J lost 9; bases outside the gene matches: 3. CDR3: CASSLGQGVSPLHF. DNA of the CDR3: TGCGCCAGCAGCTTGGGGCAGGGGGTTTCACCCCTCCACTTT.

The chain couples TRBV14 to TRBJ1-3; D uncertain. The CDR3 contains 16 residues. V was cut by 0 bases and J by 0 bases, with 9 bases left in between. CDR1 and CDR2 (germline): SGHDN, FVKESK. The CDR3 loop reads CASSQEAGISGNTIYF. CDR3 DNA: TGTGCCAGCAGCCAAGAGGCCGGGATCTCTGGAAACACCATATATTTT.

The chain has TRBV28 and TRBJ1-2, with D tentatively TRBD1 (6 bases). Per germline, CDR1 MDHEN and CDR2 SYDVKM. The CDR3 contains 13 residues. The V end lost 2 bases, the J end lost 2 bases, and 6 bases lay between the germline ends. CDR3 residues: CASSLQGNYGYTF. The CDR3 nucleotides are TGTGCCAGCAGTTTACAGGGGAACTATGGCTACACCTTC.

The V call is TRBV5-1, the J call TRBJ2-5, with 7 bases fitting TRBD1. The CDR3 length is 15 residues. Per germline, CDR1 SGHRS and CDR2 YFSETQ. The J segment lost 4 bases and the V segment lost 7 bases, leaving 13 bases of the junction unmatched. CDR3 in amino acids: CASSTGQALRETQYF. The DNA of the CDR3 is TGCGCCAGCTCGACAGGGCAGGCTCTTCGAGAGACCCAGTACTTC.

The chain has TRBV27 and TRBJ1-2; tentative D call: TRBD1 (6 bases). The V end lost 3 bases, the J end lost 4 bases, and 12 bases lay between the germline ends. From germline, CDR1 is MNHEY and CDR2 SMNVEV (reference sequence). The CDR3 runs 14 residues. CDR3 protein: CASSFGRGAYGYTF. The CDR3 DNA sequence: TGTGCCAGCAGTTTTGGCAGGGGTGCCTATGGCTACACCTTC.

The rearrangement links TRBV6-6 to TRBJ1-4; no reliable D call. CDR1 is MNHNY and CDR2 is SVGAGI in the germline V gene (reference sequence). V was trimmed by 2 bases and J by 5 bases, leaving 9 bases between them. This CDR3 is 14 amino acids long. CDR3 in amino acids: CASSYGGPNEKLFF. CDR3 DNA: TGTGCCAGCAGTTACGGCGGCCCCAATGAAAAACTGTTTTTT.

The J gene is TRBJ1-6, the V gene TRBV28, with D perhaps matching TRBD1 (6 bases). V was cut by 6 bases and J by 5 bases, with 17 bases left in between. The germline V gene has CDR1 MDHEN and CDR2 SYDVKM. This CDR3 region has 16 residues. This CDR3 reads CASRPQGGGNNSPLHF. Here the CDR3 DNA reads TGTGCCAGCAGGCCCCAAGGGGGGGGCAATAATTCACCCCTCCACTTT.

The genes are TRBV6-1 and TRBJ2-1; 8 bases align to TRBD1. Germline CDR1 reads MNHNS; CDR2 reads SASEGT. V trimming: 6 bases; J trimming: 2 bases; junction bases outside the gene matches: 6. The CDR3 loop spans 15 amino acids. The CDR3 DNA reads TGTGCCAGCAGAGCGACAGGGGCAGCCTACAATGAGCAGTTCTTC. It encodes CASRATGAAYNEQFF.

The CDR3 loop is CASSPGTSVSYEQYF. As DNA, the CDR3 is TGTGCCAGCAGCCCAGGGACTAGCGTCTCCTACGAGCAGTACTTC. This sequence joins TRBV28 and TRBJ2-7; 10 bases match TRBD2. CDR1 is MDHEN, CDR2 SYDVKM, per germline. This CDR3 has 15 residues. J lost 0 bases, V lost 6 bases, and 5 bases had no gene match.

Only a few counts were recorded for this clone. V is TRBV28 and J is TRBJ2-1; D might be TRBD2 (6 bases). The CDR3 is 13 residues long. Trimming removed 6 bases at V and 10 bases at J, with 16 bases between. From germline, CDR1 is MDHEN and CDR2 SYDVKM. The CDR3 sequence is CASSWGTAGEQFF. The CDR3 bases are TGTGCCAGCAGCTGGGGGACGGCGGGGGAGCAGTTCTTC.

This sequence joins TRBV10-3 and TRBJ1-2; 7 bases line up with TRBD1. This CDR3 has 13 amino acids. Trimming cost V 3 bases and J 10 bases; bases outside gene matches: 8. Germline V lookup: CDR1 ENHRY, CDR2 SYGVKD. The chain's CDR3 is CAISETGTGDYTF. The CDR3 region has the DNA TGTGCCATCAGTGAAACCGGTACAGGGGACTACACCTTC.

The chain uses TRBV6-4 and TRBJ1-2; perhaps TRBD1 as D (5 bases). Germline V gene data show CDR1 as MRHNA and CDR2 as SNTAGT. The CDR3 covers 14 residues. Trimming stripped 0 bases from V and 4 bases from J, with 9 bases between. The CDR3 DNA follows: TGTGCCAGCAGTGACTCGGGCCAGGGCTATGGCTACACCTTC. Translation: CASSDSGQGYGYTF.

The chain combines TRBV29-1 with TRBJ2-1; 13 nucleotides line up with TRBD2. The trim removed 3 bases at V and 6 bases at J, leaving 2 bases unmatched. Germline loops: CDR1 SQVTM, CDR2 ANQGSEA. The length of the CDR3 is 14 residues. The CDR3 protein is CSVDTSGGGNEQFF. CDR3 coding DNA: TGCAGCGTTGATACTAGCGGGGGGGGCAATGAGCAGTTCTTC.

The chain employs TRBV9 and TRBJ1-1, with a possible D match to TRBD1 (5 bases). The V end was cut by 2 bases, the J end by 3 bases, with 14 bases between. CDR1 is SGDLS, CDR2 YYNGEE, per germline. The CDR3 sequence is 15 residues long. The CDR3 sequence: CASSVGGGIHTEAFF. The CDR3 DNA reads as TGTGCCAGCAGCGTGGGGGGAGGAATTCACACTGAAGCTTTCTTT.

The CDR3 region has the DNA TGTGCCATGCGGGACAGGGGCGTCTACGAGCAGTACTTC. Translating it yields CAMRDRGVYEQYF. This chain links TRBV10-3 with TRBJ2-7; 10 bases are shared with TRBD1. Germline V gives CDR1 ENHRY, CDR2 SYGVKD. The CDR3 covers 13 residues. With V trimmed by 9 bases and J by 3 bases, 5 bases remained unmatched.